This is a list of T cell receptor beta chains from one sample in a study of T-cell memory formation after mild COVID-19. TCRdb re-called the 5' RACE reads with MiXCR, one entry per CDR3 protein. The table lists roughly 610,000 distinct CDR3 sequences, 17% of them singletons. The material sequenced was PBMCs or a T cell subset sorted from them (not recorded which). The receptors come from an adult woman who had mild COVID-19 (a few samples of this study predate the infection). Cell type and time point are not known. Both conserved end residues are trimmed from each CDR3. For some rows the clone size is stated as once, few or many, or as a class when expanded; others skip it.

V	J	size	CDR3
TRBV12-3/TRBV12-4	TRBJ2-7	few	ASRLETYEQY
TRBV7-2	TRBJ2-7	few	ASSLRERNEQY
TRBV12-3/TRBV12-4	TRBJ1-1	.	ASTLQINTEAF
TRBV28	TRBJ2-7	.	ASRTQTLVSYEQY
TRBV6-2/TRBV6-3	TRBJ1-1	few	ASSQSDRRFAEAF
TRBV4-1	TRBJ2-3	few	ASSRIADTQY
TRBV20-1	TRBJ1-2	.	SARQGTNYGYT
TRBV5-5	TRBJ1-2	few	ASSLWERYGYT
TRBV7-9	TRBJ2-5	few	ASSSLPGAGETQY
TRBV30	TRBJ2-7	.	AWSTASTGLAM
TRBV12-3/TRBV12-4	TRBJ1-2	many	ASSLGGGYGYT
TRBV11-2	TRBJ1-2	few	ASSLGFAKLGDGYT
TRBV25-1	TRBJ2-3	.	ASRGGGRTDTQY
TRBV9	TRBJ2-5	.	ASSLGHGNRETQY
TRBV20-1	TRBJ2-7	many	SARDARSSYEQY
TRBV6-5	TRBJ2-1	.	ASSSPPWASGTYNEQF
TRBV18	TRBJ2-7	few	ASSPTIGATEQY
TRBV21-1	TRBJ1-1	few	ASSIDSALNTEAF
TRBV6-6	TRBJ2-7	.	ASSYSREGSYEQY
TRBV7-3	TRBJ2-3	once	ASSPQPSGKTDTQY
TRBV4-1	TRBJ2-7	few	ASSRVGAGPKEEQY
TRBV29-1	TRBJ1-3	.	SGITGSGNTIY
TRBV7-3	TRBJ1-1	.	ASSSGGRAF
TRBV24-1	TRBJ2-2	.	ATSDPRTGNTGELF
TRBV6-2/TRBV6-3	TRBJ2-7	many	ASSSLGLAGVSYEQY
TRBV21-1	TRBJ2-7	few	ASSKVHPGQGLTYEQY
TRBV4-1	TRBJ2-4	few	ASSPQEGGNIQY
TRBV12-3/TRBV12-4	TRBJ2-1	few	ASSLRGPRVEQF
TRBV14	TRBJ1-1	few	ASSQAKRGAF
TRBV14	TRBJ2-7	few	ASSPNSLGTYEQY
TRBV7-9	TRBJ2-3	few	ASSLISGGAWTDTQY
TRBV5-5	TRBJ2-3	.	ASSFSAGFTDTQY
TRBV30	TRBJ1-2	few	AWSATAGTELLSVYGYT
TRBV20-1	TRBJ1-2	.	SATLAFGERKGGYT
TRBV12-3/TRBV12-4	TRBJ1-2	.	ASTTGFYGYT
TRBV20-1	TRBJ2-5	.	SARARRETQY
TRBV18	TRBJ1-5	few	ASSMDRVNQPQH
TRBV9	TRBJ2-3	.	ASSVEGGAPDTQY
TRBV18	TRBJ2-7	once	ASAGLAGAYEQY
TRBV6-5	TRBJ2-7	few	ASLASGGYEQY